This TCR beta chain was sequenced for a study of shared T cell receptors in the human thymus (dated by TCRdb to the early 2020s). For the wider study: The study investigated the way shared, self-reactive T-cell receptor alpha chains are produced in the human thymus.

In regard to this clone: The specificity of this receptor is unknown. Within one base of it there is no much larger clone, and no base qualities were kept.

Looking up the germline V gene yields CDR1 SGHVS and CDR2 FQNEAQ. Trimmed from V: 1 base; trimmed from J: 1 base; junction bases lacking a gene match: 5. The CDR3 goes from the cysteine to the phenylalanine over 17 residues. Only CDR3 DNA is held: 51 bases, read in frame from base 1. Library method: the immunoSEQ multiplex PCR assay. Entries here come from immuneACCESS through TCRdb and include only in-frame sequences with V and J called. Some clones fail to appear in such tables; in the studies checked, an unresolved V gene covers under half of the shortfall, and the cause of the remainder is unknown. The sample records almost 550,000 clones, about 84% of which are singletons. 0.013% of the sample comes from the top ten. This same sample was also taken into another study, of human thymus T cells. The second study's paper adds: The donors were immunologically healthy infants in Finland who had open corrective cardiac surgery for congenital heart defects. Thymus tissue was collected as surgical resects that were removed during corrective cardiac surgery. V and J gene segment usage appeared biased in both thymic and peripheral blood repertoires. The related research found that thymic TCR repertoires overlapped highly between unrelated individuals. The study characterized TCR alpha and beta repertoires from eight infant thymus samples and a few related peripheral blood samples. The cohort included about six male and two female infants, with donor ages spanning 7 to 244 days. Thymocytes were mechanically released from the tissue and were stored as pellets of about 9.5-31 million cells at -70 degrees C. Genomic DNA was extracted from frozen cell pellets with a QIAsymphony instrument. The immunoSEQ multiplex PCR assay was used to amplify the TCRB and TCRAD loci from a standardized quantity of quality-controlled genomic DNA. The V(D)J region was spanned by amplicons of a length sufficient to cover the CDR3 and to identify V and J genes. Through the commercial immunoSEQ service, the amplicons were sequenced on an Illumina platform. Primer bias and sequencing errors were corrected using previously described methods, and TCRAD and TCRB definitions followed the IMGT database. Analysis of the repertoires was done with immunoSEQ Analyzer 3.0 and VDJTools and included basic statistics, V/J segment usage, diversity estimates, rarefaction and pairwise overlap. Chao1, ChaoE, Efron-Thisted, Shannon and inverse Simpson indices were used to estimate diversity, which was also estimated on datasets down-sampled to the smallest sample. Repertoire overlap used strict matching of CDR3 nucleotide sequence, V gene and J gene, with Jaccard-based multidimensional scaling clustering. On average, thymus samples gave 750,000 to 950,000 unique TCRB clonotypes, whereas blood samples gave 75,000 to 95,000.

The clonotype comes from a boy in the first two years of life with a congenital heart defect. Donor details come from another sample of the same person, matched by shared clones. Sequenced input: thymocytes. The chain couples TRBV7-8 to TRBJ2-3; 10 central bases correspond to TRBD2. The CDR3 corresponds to CASSLEQREGGTDTQYF. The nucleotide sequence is TGTGCCAGCAGCTTAGAGCAGCGGGAGGGGGGCACAGATACGCAGTATTTT.